Below, 21 T cell receptor beta chains from the same sample are listed, as sequenced in a study of control samples from healthy donors and cancer patients. Assay: immunoSEQ multiplex PCR; the TCRdb copy retains only in-frame clones and omits some. The repertoire includes 150,000 to 200,000 clones, 90% to 95% of them detected once, and 1.1% to 1.5% sits in the top ten. The sample taken for sequencing was blood. The source of these receptors is a woman aged 18-30 years in good health.

The J gene is TRBJ2-7, the V gene TRBV11-2; TRBD2 aligns across 13 bases. The length of the CDR3 is 14 residues. V lost 5 bases, J lost 8 bases, and 6 bases stayed unmatched. Germline loops: CDR1 SGHAT, CDR2 FQNNGV. As DNA, the CDR3 is TGTGCCAGCAGCCCCGGGACTAGCGGGGCCCAGCAGTACTTC. It translates to CASSPGTSGAQQYF. Combining the CDR3 with reference TRBV11-2 and TRBJ2-7 gives the whole variable domain EAGVAQSPRYKIIEKRQSVAFWCNPISGHATLYWYQQILGQGPKLLIQFQNNGVVDDSQLPKDRFSAERLKGVDSTLKIQPAKLEDSAVYLCASSPGTSGAQQYFGPGTRLTVT.

V usage is TRBV5-4 and J usage is TRBJ2-1; 10 bases agree with TRBD1. Germline CDR1 SGHNT, CDR2 YYREEE (reference sequence). The CDR3 is 15 residues long. V dropped 3 bases and J dropped 1; count of bases not matched to a gene: 1. The CDR3 reads CASSSDRGSYNEQFF. Written as DNA, the CDR3 is TGTGCCAGCAGCTCGGACAGGGGGTCCTACAATGAGCAGTTCTTC.

This clone was observed once. This rearrangement joins TRBV27 to TRBJ1-6, with D possibly TRBD1 on 5 matching bases. The CDR3 consists of 14 residues. The V end lost 3 bases, the J end lost 7 bases, and 10 bases lay between the germline ends. Germline CDR1 reads MNHEY; CDR2 reads SMNVEV (reference sequence). The CDR3 is CASSFQGRNSPLHF. The CDR3 coding sequence is TGTGCCAGCAGTTTTCAGGGTAGAAATTCACCCCTCCACTTT.

This sequence joins TRBV19 and TRBJ2-2, with unresolved D. Germline V gives CDR1 LNHDA, CDR2 SQIVND (reference sequence). The V end lost 3 bases, the J end lost 1 base, and 6 bases lay between the germline ends. The CDR3 spans 14 residues. The DNA of the CDR3 is TGTGCCAGTAGTATTGGGCTGAACACCGGGGAGCTGTTTTTT. This codes for CASSIGLNTGELFF.

J is TRBJ1-1 and V is TRBV7-6; 8 bases fit TRBD1. The germline V gene has CDR1 SGHVS and CDR2 FNYEAQ. This CDR3 is built from 15 residues. The V and J ends lost 2 bases and 4 bases, in that order; junction bases with no gene match: 6. The CDR3 protein is CASSLRSGGFTEAFF. CDR3 nucleotides: TGTGCCAGCAGCTTAAGGTCAGGGGGCTTCACTGAAGCTTTCTTT.

The rearrangement links TRBV7-8 to TRBJ1-5; a possible D gene is TRBD1 (5 bases). CDR3 length equals 13 residues. Germline values: CDR1 SGHVS, CDR2 FQNEAQ. Between the trimmed V and J ends, which lost 7 bases and 3 bases, there was a span of 10 bases. The CDR3 is CASTRQYNQPQHF. CDR3 sequence (DNA): TGTGCCAGCACCAGACAGTACAATCAGCCCCAGCATTTT.

The V and J genes are TRBV11-2 and TRBJ1-2; D is undetermined. The CDR3 extends over 14 amino acids. Germline CDR1 reads SGHAT; CDR2 reads FQNNGV. Trimming took off 5 bases at V and 6 bases at J, with 16 bases between the two ends. As DNA, the CDR3 is TGTGCCAGCAGCCTTGTCCGATCCTCGGATGGCTACACCTTC. This gives the protein CASSLVRSSDGYTF.

This clone was counted a single time. The CDR3 DNA is TGTGCCAGCAGGCTTCCCTTGACTAATTCACCCCTCCACTTT. This gives the protein CASRLPLTNSPLHF. This chain links TRBV28 with TRBJ1-6, with D unresolved. Germline values: CDR1 MDHEN, CDR2 SYDVKM. The CDR3 has 14 amino acids. The ends were cut back, 6 bases at V and 6 bases at J, with 12 bases in the middle.

This rearrangement joins TRBV5-1 to TRBJ2-7, with D uncertain. The germline CDR1 and CDR2 sequences are SGHRS and YFSETQ. The CDR3 spans 13 residues. Trimming pared 4 bases from V and 4 bases from J, leaving 12 bases between. CDR3: CASSQVVSYEQYF. The CDR3 DNA reads TGCGCCAGCAGCCAGGTAGTATCTTACGAGCAGTACTTC.

The V and J genes are TRBV2 and TRBJ1-6; D is undetermined. In germline, CDR1 is SNHLY, CDR2 FYNNEI. The CDR3 runs 13 residues. V gave up 6 bases and J gave up 10 bases, with 13 bases separating them. CDR3 coding DNA: TGTGCCAGCAGCCCTGAGACCGAGTCACCCCTCCACTTT. It encodes CASSPETESPLHF.

The chain joins TRBV6-5 to TRBJ1-5; 10 nucleotides match TRBD1. The CDR3 sequence is 14 residues long. Germline CDR1 MNHEY, CDR2 SVGAGI. V lost 11 bases and J lost 4; bases outside the gene matches: 8. Here the CDR3 reads CAGRQGARNQPQHF. CDR3 bases: TGTGCCGGACGACAGGGGGCGCGAAATCAGCCCCAGCATTTT.

This chain joins TRBV5-1 and TRBJ1-5; 10 positions match TRBD1. The CDR3 loop spans 14 amino acids. Per germline, CDR1 SGHRS and CDR2 YFSETQ. The V and J ends lost 4 bases and 7 bases, in that order; junction bases with no gene match: 5. This chain's CDR3 is CASSVGTGEQPQHF. The CDR3 nucleotides are TGCGCCAGCAGCGTCGGGACAGGGGAGCAGCCCCAGCATTTT.

The CDR3 sequence is CASRPPGPYGYTF. As DNA, the CDR3 is TGTGCCAGCAGACCCCCGGGGCCCTATGGCTACACCTTC. The genes are TRBV28 and TRBJ1-2, with a tentative D call TRBD1 (5 bases). Germline V lookup: CDR1 MDHEN, CDR2 SYDVKM. Between the trimmed V and J ends, which lost 6 bases and 4 bases, there was a span of 12 bases. This CDR3 has 13 residues.

The gene calls are TRBV28 and TRBJ1-1, with TRBD1 matching 7 bases. Germline V gene lookup returns CDR1 MDHEN and CDR2 SYDVKM. J lost 1 base, V lost 2 bases, and 7 bases had no gene match. The length of the CDR3 is 16 residues. The CDR3 loop is CASSLVQGVPNTEAFF. The CDR3, as DNA: TGTGCCAGCAGTTTAGTGCAGGGGGTCCCGAACACTGAAGCTTTCTTT. Full variable domain (outside the CDR3, taken from reference TRBV28 and TRBJ1-1): DVKVTQSSRYLVKRTGEKVFLECVQDMDHENMFWYRQDPGLGLRLIYFSYDVKMKEKGDIPEGYSVSREKKERFSLILESASTNQTSMYLCASSLVQGVPNTEAFFGQGTRLTVV.

The V call is TRBV7-6, the J call TRBJ2-5; 8 nucleotides align to TRBD2. The J segment lost 2 bases and the V segment lost 3 bases, leaving 8 bases of the junction unmatched. CDR1 and CDR2 from the germline V gene are SGHVS and FNYEAQ. This CDR3 comprises 16 residues. In nucleotides, the CDR3 is TGTGCCAGCAGCTTCTACTCGGGACTAGTTCAAGAGACCCAGTACTTC. Protein sequence: CASSFYSGLVQETQYF.

The chain carries TRBV9 and TRBJ2-1; 10 bases line up with TRBD2. This CDR3 is 14 amino acids long. V shed 2 bases, J shed 8 bases, and the junction held 4 bases outside the gene matches. CDR1 is SGDLS, CDR2 YYNGEE, per germline. The CDR3 spells CASSVLAGGDEQFF. The CDR3 DNA reads TGTGCCAGCAGCGTCTTAGCGGGGGGCGATGAGCAGTTCTTC.

The V gene is TRBV7-6, the J gene TRBJ2-2, with 7 positions matching TRBD1. The CDR3 extends over 17 amino acids. Germline V CDR1 and CDR2: SGHVS, FNYEAQ. V was clipped by 2 bases and J by 0 bases; unmatched bases: 6. In nucleotides, the CDR3 is TGTGCCAGCAGCTTATTTAGGGGGCAGCCGAACACCGGGGAGCTGTTTTTT. This gives the protein CASSLFRGQPNTGELFF.

This chain connects TRBV5-6 to TRBJ1-4; TRBD1 agrees at 8 bases. The CDR3 is made up of 16 amino acids. Per the germline V gene, CDR1 is SGHDT and CDR2 is YYEEEE. V dropped 4 bases and J dropped 3; count of bases not matched to a gene: 8. CDR3 protein: CASSATGALPNEKLFF. CDR3 DNA sequence: TGTGCCAGCAGCGCGACAGGGGCCCTCCCTAATGAAAAACTGTTTTTT.

V and J are TRBV28 and TRBJ1-6; tentative D call: TRBD1 (5 bases). Germline CDR1 and CDR2: MDHEN and SYDVKM. The CDR3 runs 16 residues. V lost 6 bases and J lost 0, with 12 bases in between. This CDR3 is CASREPGGSYNSPLHF. The CDR3 DNA sequence: TGTGCCAGCAGAGAACCGGGGGGCTCCTATAATTCACCCCTCCACTTT.

V gene TRBV7-9 combines with J gene TRBJ2-7; D remains unclear. V dropped 4 bases and J dropped 4 bases, with 5 bases sitting between them. CDR3 size: 11 residues. Germline CDR1 and CDR2: SEHNR and FQNEAQ (reference sequence). DNA of the CDR3: TGTGCCAGCAGCTATGAGTACGAGCAGTACTTC. Protein sequence: CASSYEYEQYF.

The chain links TRBV5-1 to TRBJ2-4, with 9 bases lining up with TRBD2. CDR1 is SGHRS and CDR2 is YFSETQ in the germline V gene. Trimming took 0 bases from V and 8 from J; bases not matched to a gene: 6. CDR3 length: 15 amino acids. CDR3 in amino acids: CASSLEIAGEDIQYF. In DNA form, the CDR3 reads TGCGCCAGCAGCTTGGAAATAGCGGGAGAAGACATTCAGTACTTC.